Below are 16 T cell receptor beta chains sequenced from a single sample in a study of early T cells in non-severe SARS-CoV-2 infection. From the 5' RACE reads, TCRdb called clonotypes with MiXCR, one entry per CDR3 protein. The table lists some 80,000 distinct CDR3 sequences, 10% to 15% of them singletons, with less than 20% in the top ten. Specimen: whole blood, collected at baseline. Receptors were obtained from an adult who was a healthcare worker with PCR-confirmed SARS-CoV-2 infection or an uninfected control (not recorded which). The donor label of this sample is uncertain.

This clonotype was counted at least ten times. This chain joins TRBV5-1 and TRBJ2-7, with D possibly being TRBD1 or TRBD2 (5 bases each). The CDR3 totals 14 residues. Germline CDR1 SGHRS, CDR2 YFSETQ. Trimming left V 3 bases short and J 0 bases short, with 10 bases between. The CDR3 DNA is TGCGCCAGCAGCTGGGGGACGGGCTCCTACGAGCAGTACTTC. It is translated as CASSWGTGSYEQYF.

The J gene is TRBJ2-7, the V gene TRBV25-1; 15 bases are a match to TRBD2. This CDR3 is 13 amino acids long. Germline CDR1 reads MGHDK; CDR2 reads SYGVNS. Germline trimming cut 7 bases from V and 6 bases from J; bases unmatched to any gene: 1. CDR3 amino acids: CASKGLAGGEQYF. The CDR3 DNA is TGTGCCAGCAAGGGACTAGCGGGAGGCGAGCAGTACTTC.

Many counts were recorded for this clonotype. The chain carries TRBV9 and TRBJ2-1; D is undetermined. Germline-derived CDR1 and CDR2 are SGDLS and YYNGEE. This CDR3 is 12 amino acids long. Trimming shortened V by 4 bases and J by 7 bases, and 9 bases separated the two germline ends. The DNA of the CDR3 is TGTGCCAGCAGCCCGCCCAGGAATGAGCAGTTCTTC. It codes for CASSPPRNEQFF.

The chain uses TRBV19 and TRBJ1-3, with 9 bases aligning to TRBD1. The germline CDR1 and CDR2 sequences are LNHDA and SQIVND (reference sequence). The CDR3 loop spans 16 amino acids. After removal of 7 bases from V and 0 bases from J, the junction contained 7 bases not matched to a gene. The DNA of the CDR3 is TGTGCCAGTATCCAAGGACAGGGGATCTCTGGAAACACCATATATTTT. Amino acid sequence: CASIQGQGISGNTIYF.

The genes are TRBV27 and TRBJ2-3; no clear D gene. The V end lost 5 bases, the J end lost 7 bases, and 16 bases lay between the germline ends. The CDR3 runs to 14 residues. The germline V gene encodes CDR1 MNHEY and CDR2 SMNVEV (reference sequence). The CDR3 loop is CASSPSDSANTQYF. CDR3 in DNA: TGTGCCAGCAGTCCCTCCGACTCGGCCAATACGCAGTATTTT.

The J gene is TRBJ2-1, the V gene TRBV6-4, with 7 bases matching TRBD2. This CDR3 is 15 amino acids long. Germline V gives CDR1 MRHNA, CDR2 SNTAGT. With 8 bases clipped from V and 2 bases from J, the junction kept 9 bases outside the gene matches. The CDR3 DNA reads TGTGCCAGCCGCCGACTAGCTTCGACCTACAATGAGCAGTTCTTC. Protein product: CASRRLASTYNEQFF.

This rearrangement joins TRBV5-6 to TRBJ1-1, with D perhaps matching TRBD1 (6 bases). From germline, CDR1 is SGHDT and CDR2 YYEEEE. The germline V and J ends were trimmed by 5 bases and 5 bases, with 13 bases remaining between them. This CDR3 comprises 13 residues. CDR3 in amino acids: CASSTQGMTEAFF. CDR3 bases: TGTGCCAGCAGTACACAGGGTATGACTGAAGCTTTCTTT.

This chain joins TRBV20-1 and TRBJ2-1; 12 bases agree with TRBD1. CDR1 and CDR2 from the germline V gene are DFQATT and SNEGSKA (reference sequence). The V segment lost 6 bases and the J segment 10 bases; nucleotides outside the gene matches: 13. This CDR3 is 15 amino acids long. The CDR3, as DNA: TGCAGTGCCAGACAAGGGACAGGGGGCCTTAGAGAGCAGTTCTTC. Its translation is CSARQGTGGLREQFF.

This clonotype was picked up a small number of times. The CDR3 sequence: CSARTRDGYTF. CDR3 sequence (DNA): TGCAGTGCTAGAACCAGGGATGGCTACACCTTC. The rearrangement links TRBV20-1 to TRBJ1-2; D is possibly TRBD1 (5 bases). The germline CDR1 and CDR2 sequences are DFQATT and SNEGSKA (reference sequence). V gave up 2 bases and J gave up 6 bases, with 7 bases separating them. CDR3 length: 11 residues.

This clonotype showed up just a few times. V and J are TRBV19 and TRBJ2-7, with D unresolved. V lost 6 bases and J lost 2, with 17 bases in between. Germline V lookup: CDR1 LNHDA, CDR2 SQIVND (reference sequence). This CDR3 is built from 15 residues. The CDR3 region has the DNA TGTGCCAGTAGCCAAGGTTTACCAGCGACCTACGAGCAGTACTTC. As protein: CASSQGLPATYEQYF.

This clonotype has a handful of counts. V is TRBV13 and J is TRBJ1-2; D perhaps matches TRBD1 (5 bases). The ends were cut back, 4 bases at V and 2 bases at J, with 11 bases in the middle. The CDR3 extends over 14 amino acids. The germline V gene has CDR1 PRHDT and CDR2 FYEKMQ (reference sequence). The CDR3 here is CASSSPGRNYGYTF. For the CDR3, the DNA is TGTGCCAGCAGCTCACCGGGACGAAACTATGGCTACACCTTC.

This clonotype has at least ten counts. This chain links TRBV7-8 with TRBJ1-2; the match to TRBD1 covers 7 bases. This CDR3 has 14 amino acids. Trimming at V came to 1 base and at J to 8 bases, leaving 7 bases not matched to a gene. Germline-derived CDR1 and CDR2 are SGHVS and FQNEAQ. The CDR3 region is CASSLGGGRLGYTF. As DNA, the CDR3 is TGTGCCAGCAGCTTAGGAGGGGGCCGCCTAGGCTACACCTTC.

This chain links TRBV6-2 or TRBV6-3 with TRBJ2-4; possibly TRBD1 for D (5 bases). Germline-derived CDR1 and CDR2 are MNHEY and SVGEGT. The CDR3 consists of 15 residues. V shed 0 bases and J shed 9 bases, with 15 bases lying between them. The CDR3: CASSYSIEDTSIQYF. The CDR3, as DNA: TGTGCCAGCAGTTACTCGATAGAGGACACCTCCATTCAGTACTTC.

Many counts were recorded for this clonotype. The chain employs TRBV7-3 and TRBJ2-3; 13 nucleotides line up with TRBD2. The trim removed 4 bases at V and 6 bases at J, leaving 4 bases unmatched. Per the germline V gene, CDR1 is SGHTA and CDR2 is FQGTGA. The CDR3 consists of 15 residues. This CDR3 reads CASSSTSGGMDTQYF. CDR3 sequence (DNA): TGTGCCAGCAGCTCGACTAGCGGGGGGATGGATACGCAGTATTTT.

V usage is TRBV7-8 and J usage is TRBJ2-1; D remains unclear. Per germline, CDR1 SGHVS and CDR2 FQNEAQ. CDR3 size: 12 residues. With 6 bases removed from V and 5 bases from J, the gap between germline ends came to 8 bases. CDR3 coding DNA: TGTGCCAGCAGGGAAAGAGACAATGAGCAGTTCTTC. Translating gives CASRERDNEQFF.

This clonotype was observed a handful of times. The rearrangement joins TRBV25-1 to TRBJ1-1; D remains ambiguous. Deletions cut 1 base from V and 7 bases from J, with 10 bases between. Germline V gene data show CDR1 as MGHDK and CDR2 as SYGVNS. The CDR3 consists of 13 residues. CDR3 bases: TGTGCCAGCAGTGAATTCGGCGTCGATGAAGCTTTCTTT. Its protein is CASSEFGVDEAFF.